These T cell receptor beta chains were read from a single sample in a study of cytomegalovirus exposure and HLA in healthy donors. Clones were sequenced by immunoSEQ multiplex PCR, and TCRdb holds only the in-frame ones, with some missing. Of roughly 180,000 clones detected, roughly three quarters appear once; the ten largest clones hold approximately 2.9%. The material sequenced was PBMCs. Receptors originate from a male donor in good health and CMV-seronegative. The CDR3 runs from the conserved cysteine through the conserved F or W. The D gene is left open where the match is weak. The size of a clone is reported for some rows only, either as once, few or many, or as a class for expanded clones.

size	D	V	J	CDR3	DNA
-	TRBD1	TRBV7-8	TRBJ1-2	CASSSGQEGYGYTF	TGTGCCAGCAGCTCCGGACAGGAAGGCTATGGCTACACCTTC
-	-	TRBV9	TRBJ1-1	CASSVVMNMNTEAFF	TGTGCCAGCAGCGTAGTTATGAACATGAACACTGAAGCTTTCTTT
-	-	TRBV11-2	TRBJ1-1	CASSLTAGPTEAFF	TGTGCCAGCAGTTTAACCGCAGGGCCCACTGAAGCTTTCTTT
-	TRBD2	TRBV11-2	TRBJ2-1	CASSLASGSPYNEQFF	TGTGCCAGCAGCTTAGCTAGCGGGAGTCCCTACAATGAGCAGTTCTTC
-	TRBD2	TRBV5-4	TRBJ2-1	CASSLRVAGGWGNEQFF	TGTGCCAGCAGCTTGAGAGTAGCGGGAGGTTGGGGCAATGAGCAGTTCTTC
-	-	TRBV7-2	TRBJ2-2	CASSNSNTGELFF	TGTGCCAGCAGCAACTCGAACACCGGGGAGCTGTTTTTT
-	-	TRBV30	TRBJ1-5	CAWSVLGFQPQHF	TGTGCCTGGAGTGTACTCGGGTTTCAGCCCCAGCATTTT
once	-	TRBV6-6	TRBJ1-2	CASRDGQKLIYGYTF	TGTGCCAGCAGGGATGGACAGAAACTTATCTATGGCTACACCTTC
-	-	TRBV4-1	TRBJ1-5	CASSQGGLPELLGGNQPQHF	TGCGCCAGCAGCCAAGGCGGTTTACCCGAACTATTAGGGGGCAATCAGCCCCAGCATTTT
few	TRBD1	TRBV6-5	TRBJ2-7	CASSRTGTYEQYF	TGTGCCAGCAGTAGGACAGGGACCTACGAGCAGTACTTC
-	TRBD1	TRBV5-1	TRBJ2-2	CASQNQGATGELFF	TGCGCCAGCCAGAATCAGGGGGCGACCGGGGAGCTGTTTTTT
-	TRBD1	TRBV5-1	TRBJ2-7	CASSLRDRASYEQYF	TGCGCCAGCAGCTTAAGGGACAGGGCTTCCTACGAGCAGTACTTC
-	TRBD2	TRBV28	TRBJ2-1	CASSSASGRGEQFF	TGTGCCAGCAGTTCCGCTAGCGGGAGAGGAGAGCAGTTCTTC
-	-	TRBV19	TRBJ2-2	CASIHNTGELFF	TGTGCCAGTATCCATAACACCGGGGAGCTGTTTTTT
-	TRBD1	TRBV6-6	TRBJ1-2	CASSSDRAIYGYTF	TGTGCCAGCAGTTCCGACAGGGCCATCTATGGCTACACCTTC
-	-	TRBV4-2	TRBJ2-2	CASSQDRYVPGELFF	TGTGCCAGCAGCCAAGATCGGTACGTCCCCGGGGAGCTGTTTTTT
-	-	TRBV28	TRBJ1-6	CASSLSRTVLTHSPLHF	TGTGCCAGCAGTTTATCCCGGACAGTTCTCACCCATTCACCCCTCCACTTT
-	TRBD2	TRBV6-5	TRBJ2-1	CASSDGRGAYNEQFF	TGTGCCAGCAGCGACGGGCGGGGGGCCTACAATGAGCAGTTCTTC
-	TRBD1	TRBV11-2	TRBJ1-3	CASSSLQGYGNTIYF	TGTGCCAGCAGCTCCCTACAGGGGTACGGAAACACCATATATTTT
once	TRBD1	TRBV9	TRBJ2-1	CASSGQGTGEINEQFF	TGTGCCAGCAGCGGCCAGGGGACAGGGGAAATCAATGAGCAGTTCTTC
-	-	TRBV27	TRBJ1-6	CASSLGASPLHF	TGTGCCAGCAGTCTGGGGGCCTCACCCCTCCACTTT